One and the same sample provided the 5 T cell receptor beta chains below, sequenced in a study of blood T cell repertoires in COVID-19. Generated by immunoSEQ multiplex PCR, the TCRdb table keeps only in-frame clones and is missing some. The sample consists of about 100,000 clones, more than 85% of them appearing once. Sequences were obtained from peripheral blood. All receptors derive from a man aged 50 or older with active COVID-19.

This clone was found a few times. This chain connects TRBV5-1 to TRBJ1-1; TRBD1 matches 9 bases. Germline-derived CDR1 and CDR2 are SGHRS and YFSETQ. The CDR3 loop spans 14 amino acids. V lost 4 bases, J lost 4 bases, and 5 bases stayed unmatched. CDR3 sequence reads: CASSETGGVTEAFF. In nucleotides, the CDR3 is TGCGCCAGCAGCGAAACAGGGGGCGTCACTGAAGCTTTCTTT.

The V call is TRBV5-4, the J call TRBJ2-1; 8 positions agree with TRBD2. Germline trimming cut 4 bases from V and 15 bases from J; bases unmatched to any gene: 9. CDR3 length: 12 amino acids. Germline CDR1 and CDR2: SGHNT and YYREEE (reference sequence). The CDR3 spells CASSMRTSRPFF. The CDR3 DNA follows: TGTGCCAGCAGCATGCGGACTAGCCGACCGTTCTTC.

V is TRBV12-5 and J is TRBJ2-1; 7 bases match TRBD2. This CDR3 is built from 16 residues. With V trimmed by 6 bases and J by 10 bases, 18 bases remained unmatched. The V gene's germline CDR1 is LGHNT and CDR2 FRNRAP. CDR3 nucleotides: TGTGCTAGTGGATTACCTAGCGGCCCTGAGGGCAGCGAGCAGTTCTTC. Protein: CASGLPSGPEGSEQFF.

The chain recombines TRBV6-6 with TRBJ1-6; maybe TRBD1 (6 bases). The CDR3 has 16 amino acids. Trimming removed 4 bases at V and 6 bases at J, with 16 bases between. Germline CDR1 reads MNHNY; CDR2 reads SVGAGI (reference sequence). DNA of the CDR3: TGTGCCAGCAGTTTTGGTAACAGGGCTACTAATTCACCCCTCCACTTT. Amino acid sequence: CASSFGNRATNSPLHF.

The rearrangement joins TRBV6-6 to TRBJ1-2, with D possibly TRBD1 on 5 matching bases. Trimming took 6 bases from V and 1 from J, leaving 18 bases between them. The CDR3 length is 16 residues. CDR1 is MNHNY and CDR2 is SVGAGI in the germline V gene (reference sequence). DNA of the CDR3: TGTGCCAGCAGAACCCCTATCTCGGGGGGTAACTATGGCTACACCTTC. Amino acid sequence: CASRTPISGGNYGYTF.